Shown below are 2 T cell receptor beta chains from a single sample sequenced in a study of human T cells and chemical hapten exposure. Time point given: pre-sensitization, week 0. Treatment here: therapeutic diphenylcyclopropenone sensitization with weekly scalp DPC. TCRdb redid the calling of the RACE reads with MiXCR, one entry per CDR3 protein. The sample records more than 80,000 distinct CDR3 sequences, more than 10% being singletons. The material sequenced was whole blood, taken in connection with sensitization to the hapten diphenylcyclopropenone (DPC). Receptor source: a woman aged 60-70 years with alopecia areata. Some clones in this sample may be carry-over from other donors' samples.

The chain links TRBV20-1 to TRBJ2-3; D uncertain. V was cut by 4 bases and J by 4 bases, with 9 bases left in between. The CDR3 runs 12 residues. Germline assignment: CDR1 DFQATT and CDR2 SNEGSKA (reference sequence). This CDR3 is CSAMAASDTQYF. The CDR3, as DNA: TGCAGTGCTATGGCTGCATCAGATACGCAGTATTTT.

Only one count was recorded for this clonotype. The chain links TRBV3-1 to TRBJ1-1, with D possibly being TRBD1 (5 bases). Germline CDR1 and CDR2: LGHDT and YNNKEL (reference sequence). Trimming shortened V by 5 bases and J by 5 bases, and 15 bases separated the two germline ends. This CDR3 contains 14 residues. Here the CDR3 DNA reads TGTGCCAGCAGCTCGAAGGAGGGGTGGACTGAAGCTTTCTTT. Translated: CASSSKEGWTEAFF.